The 10 T cell receptor beta chains listed next were all sequenced from one sample in a study of brain T cells in children with intractable seizures. Measured with immunoSEQ multiplex PCR; TCRdb has only the in-frame clones, and not every one. The repertoire holds about 80,000 clones, with more than 75% as singletons. The specimen was peripheral blood, collected at surgery. The receptor source for this set is a girl aged 2-9 years with Rasmussen encephalitis and intractable seizures.

Only one count was recorded for this clone. This sequence joins TRBV5-4 and TRBJ2-7; 7 positions agree with TRBD2. J gave up 0 bases and V 1 base, and 1 base lay outside the gene matches. Looked up from germline, CDR1 is SGHNT and CDR2 is YYREEE (reference sequence). The length of the CDR3 is 14 residues. The CDR3 bases are TGTGCCAGCAGCTTGAGCGGGACCTCCTACGAGCAGTACTTC. Translated, it gives CASSLSGTSYEQYF. Filled out from reference TRBV5-4 and TRBJ2-7, the complete variable domain reads ETGVTQSPTHLIKTRGQQVTLRCSSQSGHNTVSWYQQALGQGPQFIFQYYREEENGRGNFPPRFSGLQFPNYSSELNVNALELDDSALYLCASSLSGTSYEQYFGPGTRLTVT.

The chain has TRBV15 and TRBJ2-2; 11 bases fit TRBD2. The CDR3 runs 16 residues. V trimming: 3 bases; J trimming: 6 bases; junction bases outside the gene matches: 6. Germline CDR1 and CDR2: LNHNV and YYDKDF (reference sequence). As DNA, the CDR3 is TGTGCCACCAGCAGCGAACTAGCGGGAGATGCCGGGGAGCTGTTTTTT. Its translation: CATSSELAGDAGELFF. Based on the CDR3 plus reference TRBV15 and TRBJ2-2, the full variable domain is DAMVIQNPRYQVTQFGKPVTLSCSQTLNHNVMYWYQQKSSQAPKLLFHYYDKDFNNEADTPDNFQSRRPNTSFCFLDIRSPGLGDTAMYLCATSSELAGDAGELFFGEGSRLTVL.

The chain has TRBV5-4 and TRBJ2-3; tentative D call: TRBD2 (5 bases). Trimming removed 4 bases at V and 7 bases at J, with 22 bases between. This CDR3 spans 16 amino acids. The V gene's germline CDR1 is SGHNT and CDR2 YYREEE (reference sequence). CDR3 region: CASSPAGVVVGNTQYF. The CDR3 DNA reads TGTGCCAGCAGCCCGGCGGGTGTGGTGGTTGGAAATACGCAGTATTTT.

The V gene is TRBV5-1, the J gene TRBJ2-5; D might be TRBD2 (5 bases). V shed 3 bases and J shed 9 bases, with 18 bases lying between them. Per the germline V gene, CDR1 is SGHRS and CDR2 is YFSETQ. CDR3 length: 14 residues. CDR3 DNA sequence: TGCGCCAGCAGCTCCAGCCACGGGGAAGGGCCCCAGTACTTC. Translated, it gives CASSSSHGEGPQYF.

This rearrangement joins TRBV9 to TRBJ2-3; a weak D match, TRBD2 (6 bases). This CDR3 contains 13 residues. CDR1 is SGDLS and CDR2 is YYNGEE in the germline V gene. V was pared by 2 bases and J by 7 bases, with 11 bases between. CDR3 sequence reads: CASSVPEGNTQYF. The CDR3 DNA is TGTGCCAGCAGCGTCCCGGAGGGTAATACGCAGTATTTT.

The V and J genes are TRBV7-3 and TRBJ1-1; D is uncertain. Germline V lookup: CDR1 SGHTA, CDR2 FQGTGA. The germline V and J ends were trimmed by 5 bases and 0 bases, with 10 bases remaining between them. There are 14 residues in the CDR3. This CDR3 is CASSASRLNTEAFF. CDR3 coding DNA: TGTGCCAGCAGCGCTTCGCGGCTGAACACTGAAGCTTTCTTT.

The V call is TRBV7-9, the J call TRBJ1-3; D call uncertain. This CDR3 has 13 residues. Looked up from germline, CDR1 is SEHNR and CDR2 is FQNEAQ (reference sequence). Trimming left V 5 bases short and J 4 bases short, with 9 bases between. The CDR3 is CASSAKQGNTIYF. The CDR3 DNA is TGTGCCAGCAGCGCAAAACAAGGAAACACCATATATTTT.

The rearrangement links TRBV4-2 to TRBJ1-5, with D perhaps TRBD1 (6 bases). There are 17 residues in the CDR3. V lost 0 bases to trimming and J lost 5 bases, with 17 bases between them. CDR1 and CDR2 (germline): LGHNA, YNFKEQ. CDR3 protein: CASSQDGRVAGDQPQHF. As DNA, the CDR3 is TGTGCCAGCAGCCAAGATGGTCGAGTGGCAGGGGATCAGCCCCAGCATTTT.

V and J are TRBV19 and TRBJ1-1; no clear D. This CDR3 comprises 15 residues. Trimming took 1 base from V and 6 from J, leaving 15 bases between them. CDR1 is LNHDA and CDR2 is SQIVND in the germline V gene (reference sequence). The CDR3 region has the DNA TGTGCCAGTAGTATAGTTCCTCAAATCGGCCCTGAAGCTTTCTTT. This translates into CASSIVPQIGPEAFF.

The rearrangement uses TRBV6-5 and TRBJ2-1; the D gene could be TRBD1 or TRBD2 (5 bases each). The V and J ends lost 5 bases and 2 bases respectively, with 13 bases between them. The CDR3 consists of 15 residues. In germline, CDR1 is MNHEY, CDR2 SVGAGI. CDR3 amino acids: CASSPPGGAYNEQFF. The CDR3 DNA sequence: TGTGCCAGCAGTCCCCCTGGGGGAGCCTACAATGAGCAGTTCTTC.